This record concerns one T cell receptor (beta chain) sequence. The sample belongs to a study of blood T cell repertoires in COVID-19. Background on the study: Samples representing acute and convalescent COVID-19 were sourced from the United States, Italy and Spain.

Ages ranged from about 18 to 89 years, with residence in about 23 US areas. Categorization into cohorts depended on clinical history that participants reported. Original data processing: Amplifying reference gene primers gave estimates of nucleated cell counts. This table comes from immunoSEQ multiplex PCR, and its TCRdb copy is limited to in-frame clones, with some not included. Clone size and V and J calls were adopted from that table, with D and trimming inferred from the DNA. The table includes roughly 350,000 clones, 92% detected once. The receptor's source is a woman aged 25 to 39 who had recovered from COVID-19. The source material was PBMCs or T cells enriched from blood (not recorded which).

The CDR3 sequence is CAWAPGTGVGLFF. DNA for the CDR3: TGTGCCTGGGCACCCGGGACAGGGGTCGGACTGTTTTTT. This chain uses TRBV30 with TRBJ1-4, with 10 bases fitting TRBD1. Germline CDR1 reads GTSNPN; CDR2 reads SVGIG (reference sequence). This CDR3 spans 13 amino acids. V dropped 5 bases and J dropped 13; count of bases not matched to a gene: 10. The variable domain in full, with the rest retrieved from reference TRBV30 and TRBJ1-4, is SQTIHQWPATLVQPVGSPLSLECTVEGTSNPNLYWYRQAAGRGLQLLFYSVGIGQISSEVPQNLSASRPQDRQFILSSKKLLLSDSGFYLCAWAPGTGVGLFFGSGTQLSVL.